Reported below is one T cell receptor (beta chain). The specificity of this receptor is unknown. Base quality data are lacking; no much larger clone is found one base away. V sheds 6 bases and J sheds 2 bases, leaving 13 bases between their ends. For CDR1 and CDR2, the germline V gene (reference sequence) lists MNHEY and SMNVEV. The CDR3 goes from the cysteine to the phenylalanine over 14 residues. Only the CDR3 DNA stays, 42 bases, in frame from base 1. This specimen comes from a study of cytomegalovirus exposure and HLA in healthy donors (dated by TCRdb to about 2017). About the study as a whole: An earlier analysis of several hundred of the donors reported 276 Gb of sequence data and around 110 million unique TCR beta sequences obtained from about 170 million T cells. An early release covering over 500 HLA-typed donors comprised around 300 gigabases of sequencing data and tens of millions of unique TCR sequences. Of the approximately 370 genotyped donors, 80% to 90% were placed in the genetic ancestry cluster associated with self-reported Caucasian donors. The study aimed to test whether cataloging public T cell receptors could reveal signatures of past pathogen exposure. The study used immunosequencing to profile the T cell repertoires of 670 or so subjects and linked those repertoires to cytomegalovirus serostatus. Along with the approximately 700-subject first cohort, a separate validation cohort of over 90 different subjects was used. To predict cytomegalovirus infection status, the study combined high-throughput TCR immunosequencing, statistical association of individual TCRs with disease status, and machine learning. In a later analysis, previously published TCR beta repertoires from fewer than 750 donors were re-analyzed and high-resolution HLA genotyping was added so that TCR occurrence patterns could be studied. In the later analysis, no new phenotypic data were used to find candidate immune exposures; instead, reliance was placed on TCR beta sequences and their occurrence across donors. To decide whether each TCR beta V gene segment behaved as functional or pseudogenic, an earlier analysis of 587 of the donors relied on high-throughput TCR beta sequencing. Alongside the repertoire data, information on donor age, sex, ethnicity and CMV serostatus was compiled. A later genetic analysis took genome-wide SNP genotypes for about 55% of the 666 donors and used that subset as a discovery cohort. Every discovery cohort repertoire had been produced on one sequencing platform. HLA typing included class I and class II loci at four-digit resolution. Typing coverage varied by locus: about 629-640 donors for A, B, C, DRB1 and DQB1; 500 to 550 for DQA1; about 590 for DPA1; approximately 450 for DPB1. About 5 DR-DQ haplotypes were handled as single units for association and clustering, since linkage in the cohort was strong. Among about 400 genotyped donors of the cohort, an average of around 250,000 unique TCR beta nucleotide sequences was sequenced per donor, of which 15% to 20% were non-productive.

Broader findings and caveats from the paper: Most TCR sequences were seen in very few donors, while some public TCRs were found in many individuals. In an earlier analysis of several hundred of the donors, most TCR beta V segments were observed in productive rearrangements about 87% or about 30% of the time, broadly matching IMGT annotations. Three of the identified cytomegalovirus-associated TCR beta chains were confirmed in vitro to be specific for cytomegalovirus antigens. A cluster of highly shared sequence variants was judged likely to be a technical artifact of the sequencing pipeline. The study listed 164 TCR beta chains as associated with cytomegalovirus. In a later genetic analysis, a missense DCLRE1C variant was associated with V-gene and J-gene trimming of TCR beta chains, and the association was replicated in an independent cohort. Linkage disequilibrium might explain the correlated functional status among segregating V segments, but an unknown experimental factor could not be excluded. Several of the top co-occurrence clusters appeared to be linked to parvovirus B19, influenza, CMV and Epstein-Barr virus, according to a later analysis. Because counts were too low, more than 15 rarely observed V segments, including chromosome 9 orphons, were left out of the earlier analysis of some 600 of the donors. According to a later analysis, TCR association rates differed among HLA loci, with DRB1 alleles showing the most associated TCRs and HLA-C alleles showing the fewest. The presence/absence analyses assumed that sequencing depth was roughly uniform across donors, and that assumption may not be true. Strong co-occurrence of HLA alleles, especially DR and DQ, made assigning TCR associations to individual alleles difficult. Because some donors lacked HLA typing at each locus, the association tests relied only on the typed subset. A later analysis found that most CMV-associated TCR beta chains appeared HLA-restricted, with HLA associations seemingly driven largely by CMV exposure. Compared with the approximately 710-donor mean, donors in an Asian-associated ancestry cluster had fewer N-insertions in productive TCRs, according to a later genetic analysis. The cohort was sequenced for TCR beta chains only, and without alpha or paired-chain data the features that could be detected were limited. Cytomegalovirus status was reported to be diagnosed by the classifier with high specificity and sensitivity in both the original and validation cohorts. Immune exposure information for the cohort was limited to CMV serostatus. A later analysis found that HLA-associated TCR beta chains were more clonally expanded and had lower generation probabilities than equally common non-associated chains. A further reported finding was that TCR beta sequences accurately predicted the HLA-A and HLA-B alleles for most subjects in the first cohort. Some IMGT-functional V segments, including TRBV6-2 and TRBV6-3, could not be distinguished by the 87-base-pair reads and were therefore excluded. A later analysis associated some 17,000 TCR beta sequences with specific HLA alleles at a false discovery rate of 0.05. According to the authors, the approach could potentially be generalized to other disease states and immunological phenotypes.

The cohort was made up of several hundred healthy bone marrow donors. Cohort members were all nominally healthy when sampled, although unrecorded immune exposures were likely present. The donor was CMV seronegative and was included in the group of approximately 350 seronegative cohort members. A peripheral blood sample was collected from each donor, and TCR beta sequencing was performed on peripheral blood mononuclear cells. Genomic DNA was extracted from the blood cell samples with the Qiagen DNeasy Blood Extraction Kit. Libraries were made using the immunoSEQ multiplex PCR assay. For the multiplex PCR, a mixture combining 60 forward primers for TCR Vbeta segments and 13 reverse primers for TCR Jbeta segments was used. The CDR3 region of rearranged TCR beta genes was amplified from genomic DNA with a multiplex PCR assay. The amplified TCR beta libraries were sequenced on the Illumina HiSeq System as 87-base-pair reads. Regarding the original processing steps: In a later analysis, tens of millions of unique TCR beta chains were counted across the roughly 610 repertoires, and roughly 11 million of these chains were shared by at least two donors. Raw reads were error-corrected and collapsed into unique sequences with a nearest-neighbor algorithm that merged closely related sequences to remove PCR and sequencing errors. Alignment of CDR3 sequences to IMGT reference sequences was used to assign V, D and J gene segments. For a sequence to be retained, a match of at least six nucleotides to both a V gene segment and a J gene segment was required. A rearrangement counted as productive if the CDR3 had no stop codons and remained in frame with V and J, and every other rearrangement counted as non-productive. Following IMGT convention, CDR3 was defined as the stretch from the second conserved V-encoded cysteine up to the conserved J-encoded phenylalanine. In an earlier analysis of around 640 of the donors, sequences lacking an unambiguous match to a single V gene segment were excluded. In an earlier analysis of about 590 of the donors, a V segment was called functional when productive rearrangements were above 56.7%, and segregating when the standard deviation between donors exceeded 5%. A statistical classification framework was developed to diagnose cytomegalovirus status using the catalog of TCR beta chain sequences. A later analysis assigned V and J genes by comparing TCR nucleotide sequences with IMGT/GENE-DB human TR gene sequences. Using the TCRdist pipeline, a later analysis assigned CDR3 sequences along with most-parsimonious VDJ recombination scenarios. In a later analysis, each TCR beta chain was defined by its CDR3 amino acid sequence together with its V-gene family, and reads lacking a unique V-gene family were excluded. A later analysis removed 592 highly shared, low-generation-probability nucleotide sequences to deal with suspected cross-contamination and a sequencing artifact. In a later analysis, a clonal expansion index for each public chain was calculated from normalized within-repertoire ranks of inferred template counts. In a later analysis, generation probabilities were computed with a VDJ recombination model fitted to out-of-frame rearrangements, and the resulting probabilities were checked against IGoR. A later analysis scored TCR-TCR, TCR-HLA and TCR-CMV co-occurrence with hypergeometric tests, applying a repertoire-size bias correction to TCR pairs. In a later analysis, false discovery rates were estimated by permuting HLA or CMV assignments 20 times. In a later analysis, co-occurring TCRs were grouped with DBSCAN, and TCRdist sequence similarity was added when clustering was performed within HLA-allele-positive subsets. Repertoires with fewer than 30,000 or more than 120,000 public chains were left out of co-occurrence clustering, as were about 5 repertoires with anomalous nucleotide sharing. TCRdb retrieved this table from immuneACCESS and kept in-frame rearrangements only. Not all clones are present; in checked studies, unresolved V genes account for under half, and no reason is known for the remainder. D and trimming come from the DNA, and the V and J calls and clone size come from that table. Within this sample are 70,000 to 80,000 clones, with more than 75% of them counted one time only. 1.5% to 2% of the sample is in the top ten clones.

The chain is assembled from TRBV27 and TRBJ1-1; TRBD1 might be the D gene, on 5 matching bases. The receptor's source is a man aged 18 to 35 in good health and CMV-seronegative. Sequenced: PBMCs. The nucleotide sequence is given as TGTGCCAGCAGCTCGCCGGGACTTAACACTGAAGCTTTCTTT. Its product reads: CASSSPGLNTEAFF.